Given below is one TCR beta chain in context. The junction and the germline gene differ at one end; a read error may be behind it. This entry comes from a study of blood T cell repertoires in COVID-19. Study at large: The study drew acute and convalescent COVID-19 samples from the United States, Italy and Spain. In each case, the material was cDNA or gDNA derived from T cells, B-cell-depleted T cells, or PBMCs.

CDR3 size: 9 residues. Germline loops: CDR1 GTSNPN, CDR2 SVGIG (reference sequence). Authors' analysis steps: Reference gene primers were amplified, and this amplification served to estimate nucleated cell counts. The protocol was immunoSEQ multiplex PCR, while the TCRdb copy is restricted to in-frame clones and leaves out a portion. Clone size and the V and J calls come from that table; the DNA yielded D and trimming. The table includes more than 150,000 clones, 65% to 90% detected once. Sequencing was carried out using peripheral blood. The genes are TRBV30 and TRBJ2-1, with D possibly being TRBD2 (5 bases). This sequence originates from a man in his 60s with acute or convalescent COVID-19. The CDR3 bases are TGTGCCTGGAGGGAAGGACTTCTCTTC. It is translated as CAWREGLLF.